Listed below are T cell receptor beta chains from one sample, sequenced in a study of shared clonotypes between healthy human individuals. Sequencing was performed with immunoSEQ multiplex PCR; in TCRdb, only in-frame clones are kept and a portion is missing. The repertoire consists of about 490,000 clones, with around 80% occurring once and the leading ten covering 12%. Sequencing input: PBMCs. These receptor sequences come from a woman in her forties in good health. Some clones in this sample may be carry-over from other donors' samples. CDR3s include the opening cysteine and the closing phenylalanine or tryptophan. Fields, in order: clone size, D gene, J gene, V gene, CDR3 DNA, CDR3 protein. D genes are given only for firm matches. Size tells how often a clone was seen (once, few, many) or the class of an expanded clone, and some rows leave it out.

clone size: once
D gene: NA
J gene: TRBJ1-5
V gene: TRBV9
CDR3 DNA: TGTGCCAGCAGCGCGGGAGGGGCCATGAATCAGCCCCAACATTTT
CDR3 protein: CASSAGGAMNQPQHF

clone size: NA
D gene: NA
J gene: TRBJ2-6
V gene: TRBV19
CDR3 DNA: TGTGCCAGTAGCCGAGCTATGGGGACCCTCACTGGGGCCAACGTCCTGACTTTC
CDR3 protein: CASSRAMGTLTGANVLTF

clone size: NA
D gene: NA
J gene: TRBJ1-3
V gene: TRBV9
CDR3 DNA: TGTGCCAGCAGCGTAGGACTTGGAAACACCATATATTTT
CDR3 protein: CASSVGLGNTIYF

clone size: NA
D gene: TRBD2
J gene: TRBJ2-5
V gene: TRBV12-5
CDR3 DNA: TGTGCTAGTGGTTTGGTACTAGGGACTAAAGAGACCCAGTACTTC
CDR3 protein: CASGLVLGTKETQYF

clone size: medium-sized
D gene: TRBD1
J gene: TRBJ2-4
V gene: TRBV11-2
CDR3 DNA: TGTGCCAGCAGCTTACCCTGGGACAGGGGACCCATTCAGTACTTC
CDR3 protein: CASSLPWDRGPIQYF

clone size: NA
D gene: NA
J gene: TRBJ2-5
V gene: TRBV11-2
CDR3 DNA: TGTGCCAGCAGCTTAACGGCAGGGCAAGAGACCCAGTACTTC
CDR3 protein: CASSLTAGQETQYF

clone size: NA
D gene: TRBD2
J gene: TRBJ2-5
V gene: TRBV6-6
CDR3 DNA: TGTGCCAGCAGTTACCCCAGCGGGGGAGGTCAAGAGACCCAGTACTTC
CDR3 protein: CASSYPSGGGQETQYF

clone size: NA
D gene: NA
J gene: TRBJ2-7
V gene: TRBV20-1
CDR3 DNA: TGCAGTGCTAATCAGGTCTACGAGCAGTACTTC
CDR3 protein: CSANQVYEQYF

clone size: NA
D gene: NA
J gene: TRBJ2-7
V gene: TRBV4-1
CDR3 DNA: TGCGCCAGCAGCCAAACCCCCGGGTCTAGCGTGTACGAGCAGTACTTC
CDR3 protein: CASSQTPGSSVYEQYF

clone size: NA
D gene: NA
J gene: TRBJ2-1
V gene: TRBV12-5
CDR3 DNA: TGTGCTAGTGGTTGGGGGACAAATGAGCAGTTCTTC
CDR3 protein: CASGWGTNEQFF

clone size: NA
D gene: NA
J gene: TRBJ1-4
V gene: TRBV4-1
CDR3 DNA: TGCGCCAGCAGCCCCGGACAGAGATATGAAAAACTGTTTTTT
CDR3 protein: CASSPGQRYEKLFF

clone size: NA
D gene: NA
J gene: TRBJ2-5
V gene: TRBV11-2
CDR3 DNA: TGTGCCAGCAGCTTAGGCATCCAGGGCCAAGAGACCCAGTACTTC
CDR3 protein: CASSLGIQGQETQYF

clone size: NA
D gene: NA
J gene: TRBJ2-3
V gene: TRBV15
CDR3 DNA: TGTGCCACCAGCAGAGATAGGACAGTGGGGCTGGATACGCAGTATTTT
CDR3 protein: CATSRDRTVGLDTQYF

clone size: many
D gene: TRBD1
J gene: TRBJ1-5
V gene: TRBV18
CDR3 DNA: TGTGCCAGCTCACGGACAGGTTTTAGCAATCAGCCCCAGCATTTT
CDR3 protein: CASSRTGFSNQPQHF

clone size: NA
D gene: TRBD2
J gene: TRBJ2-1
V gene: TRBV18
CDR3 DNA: TGTGCCAGCTCACCACCAAGCGGGAGCTACAATGAGCAGTTCTTC
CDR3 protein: CASSPPSGSYNEQFF

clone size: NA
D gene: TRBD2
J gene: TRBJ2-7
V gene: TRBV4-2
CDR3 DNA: TGTGCCAGCAGCCAAGAAGCGGTAGCGGGAGGCAGCGAGCAGTACTTC
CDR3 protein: CASSQEAVAGGSEQYF

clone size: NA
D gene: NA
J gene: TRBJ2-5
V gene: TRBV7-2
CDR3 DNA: TGTGCCAGCAGCAGGTACACCTGGGAGACCCAGTACTTC
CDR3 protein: CASSRYTWETQYF

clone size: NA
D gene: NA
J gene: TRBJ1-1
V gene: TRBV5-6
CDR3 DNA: TGTGCCAGCAGCCGGGACACAACGAACACTGAAGCTTTCTTT
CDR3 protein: CASSRDTTNTEAFF

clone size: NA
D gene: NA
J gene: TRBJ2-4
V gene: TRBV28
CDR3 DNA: TGTGCCAGCAGTTCGCGGCGAGAGGCCAAAAACATTCAGTACTTC
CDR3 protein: CASSSRREAKNIQYF

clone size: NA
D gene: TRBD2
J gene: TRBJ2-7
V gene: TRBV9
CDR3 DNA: TGTGCCAGCAGCGTAAGGGGGCTAGCGGGAGTGGACGAGCAGTACTTC
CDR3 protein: CASSVRGLAGVDEQYF

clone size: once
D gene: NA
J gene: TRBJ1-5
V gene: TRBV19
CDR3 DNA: TGTGCCAGTAGTATTTATCAGGGACGGAGGGGCAATCAGCCCCAGCATTTT
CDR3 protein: CASSIYQGRRGNQPQHF

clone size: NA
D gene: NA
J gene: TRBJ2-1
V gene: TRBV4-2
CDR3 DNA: TGTGCCAGCAGCCAAGATGCCCCAGCTGCCTACAATGAGCAGTTCTTC
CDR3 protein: CASSQDAPAAYNEQFF

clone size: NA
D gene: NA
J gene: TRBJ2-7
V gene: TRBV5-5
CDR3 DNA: TGTGCCAGCAGCCAAACAGGTTTAGAGCAGTACTTC
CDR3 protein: CASSQTGLEQYF

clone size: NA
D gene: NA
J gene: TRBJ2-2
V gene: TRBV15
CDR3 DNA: TGTGCCACCAGCAGGGGGGTCGCGGCCAACACCGGGGAGCTGTTTTTT
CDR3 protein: CATSRGVAANTGELFF